A selection of T cell receptor beta chains follows, all from one sample in a study of T cell repertoires in cytomegalovirus infection. Via MiXCR, TCRdb re-called the reads, giving one row per CDR3 protein. The table includes some 800,000 distinct CDR3 sequences, 30% to 35% detected once. These receptors lack a known antigen. Here the sequenced sample was cultured CD8+ T cells from PBMCs, taken from culture after CMV antigen stimulation. These receptors were obtained from a human donor in good health (CMV status not recorded). Some clones in this sample may be carry-over from other donors' samples. Each CDR3 is given with its conserved first and last residue. The order of the fields is V gene, D gene, clone size, J gene, CDR3 protein, CDR3 DNA. The D gene is left open where the match is weak. Expanded clones are given a class, and other clones once, few, many or no size at all.

>TRBV2|NA|NA|TRBJ1-2
CASSEWTSLPGDTF
TGTGCCAGCAGTGAGTGGACGTCTCTTCCCGGGGACACCTTC
>TRBV19|TRBD1|NA|TRBJ1-1
CASSPLRDRYTEAFF
TGTGCCAGTAGCCCACTCCGGGACAGGTACACTGAAGCTTTCTTT
>TRBV7-9|TRBD1|few|TRBJ1-1
CASSLADRGRFF
TGTGCCAGCAGCTTAGCCGACAGGGGGCGCTTCTTT
>TRBV6-2/TRBV6-3|NA|once|TRBJ2-1
CASSETDLSSYNEQSF
TGTGCCAGCAGTGAGACAGACCTTAGCTCCTACAATGAGCAGTCCTTC
>TRBV6-8|TRBD2|NA|TRBJ2-3
CASSLNRIAGDADTQYF
TGTGCCAGCAGTCTGAACCGGATAGCGGGGGACGCAGATACGCAGTATTTT
>TRBV6-5|NA|NA|TRBJ1-2
CASSYRGEDGYTF
TGTGCCAGCAGTTACAGAGGGGAGGATGGCTACACCTTC
>TRBV10-3|NA|few|TRBJ2-7
CATLPKDSYAYEQYF
TGTGCCACCCTTCCAAAGGACAGTTATGCCTACGAGCAGTACTTC
>TRBV4-1|TRBD1|NA|TRBJ1-1
CASRLSRGSRTEAFF
TGCGCCAGCAGACTTAGCAGGGGGTCTAGGACTGAAGCTTTCTTT
>TRBV14|TRBD1|NA|TRBJ2-2
CASRETGTANTGELFF
TGTGCCAGCAGAGAGACCGGGACAGCAAACACCGGGGAGCTGTTTTTT
>TRBV6-6|NA|few|TRBJ1-2
CASSHGGIDF
TGTGCCAGCAGTCACGGGGGGATCGACTTC
>TRBV4-1|NA|few|TRBJ2-2
CASSQLGGTGELFF
TGCGCCAGCAGCCAACTGGGGGGAACTGGGGAGCTGTTTTTT
>TRBV4-1|TRBD2|NA|TRBJ2-2
CASRPGTSPPWELFF
TGTGCCAGCAGACCCGGGACTAGCCCTCCCTGGGAGCTGTTTTTT
>TRBV20-1|NA|NA|TRBJ1-2
CSARGGDYGYTF
TGCAGTGCTAGAGGGGGAGACTATGGCTACACCTTC
>TRBV6-5|NA|NA|TRBJ1-6
CASSYGAYSPLHF
TGTGCCAGCAGTTACGGGGCGTATTCACCCCTCCACTTT
>TRBV9|NA|NA|TRBJ1-2
CASSVALGLGYGYTF
TGTGCCAGCAGCGTAGCGCTGGGTCTGGGCTATGGCTACACCTTC
>TRBV7-9|NA|NA|TRBJ2-3
CASSLRPIDTQYF
TGTGCCAGCAGCTTAAGGCCGATAGATACGCAGTATTTT
>TRBV6-5|NA|NA|TRBJ1-2
CASSPPLGLNYGYTF
TGTGCCAGCAGTCCCCCTCTGGGGCTAAACTATGGCTACACCTTC
>TRBV6-4|TRBD2|NA|TRBJ2-1
CASSDSSGEPYNEQFF
TGTGCCAGCAGTGACTCTAGCGGGGAGCCTTACAATGAGCAGTTCTTC
>TRBV7-9|TRBD1|few|TRBJ2-7
CASSSTTGARYEQYF
TGTGCCAGCAGCTCCACGACAGGGGCGAGGTACGAGCAGTACTTC
>TRBV6-1|NA|few|TRBJ2-5
CASSEIPGPFGETQYF
TGTGCCAGCAGTGAAATACCGGGGCCGTTTGGGGAGACCCAGTACTTC
>TRBV27|NA|few|TRBJ1-2
CASSLSRTNYGYTF
TGTGCCAGCAGTTTATCGCGGACTAACTATGGCTACACCTTC
>TRBV19|TRBD1|NA|TRBJ2-4
CASSWDSLSLSGIQYF
TGTGCCAGTAGTTGGGACAGCCTAAGCCTTAGTGGCATTCAGTACTTC
>TRBV5-4|NA|few|TRBJ1-5
CASSFQGRQPQHF
TGTGCCAGCAGCTTCCAAGGTCGCCAGCCCCAGCATTTT
>TRBV19|NA|few|TRBJ1-6
CASSWDPTDSPLHF
TGTGCCAGTAGTTGGGACCCGACGGATTCACCCCTCCACTTT
>TRBV19|NA|NA|TRBJ1-6
CVSSIWVSSRITLHF
TGTGTCAGTAGTATTTGGGTCTCCTCTCGGATAACCCTCCACTTT
>TRBV7-3|NA|few|TRBJ1-2
CASSPGQGNGYTF
TGTGCCAGCAGCCCCGGGCAGGGGAATGGCTACACCTTC
>TRBV6-2/TRBV6-3|NA|once|TRBJ1-1
CASSYFSTLGTEAFF
TGTGCCAGCAGTTACTTTTCGACCCTTGGCACTGAAGCTTTCTTT
>TRBV2|NA|NA|TRBJ1-2
CASPRGDYGYTF
TGTGCCAGCCCCCGGGGGGACTATGGCTACACCTTC
>TRBV7-9|NA|NA|TRBJ2-1
CASSLVTQGNEQFF
TGTGCCAGCAGCTTAGTGACGCAGGGCAATGAGCAGTTCTTC
>TRBV15|TRBD1|NA|TRBJ2-6
CATSGPRQGAAGANVLTF
TGTGCCACCAGCGGACCACGACAGGGGGCGGCTGGGGCCAACGTCCTGACTTTC
>TRBV7-9|NA|NA|TRBJ2-7
CASSLARAEQYF
TGTGCCAGCAGCTTAGCTCGTGCCGAGCAGTACTTC
>TRBV7-6|NA|many|TRBJ2-1
CASTQEVSQGYEQFF
TGTGCCAGCACCCAAGAGGTTTCCCAGGGCTATGAGCAGTTCTTC
>TRBV5-5|NA|NA|TRBJ1-3
CASSLWDSADTIYF
TGTGCCAGCAGCTTGTGGGACTCAGCGGACACCATATATTTT
>TRBV4-1|NA|few|TRBJ2-3
CASMGSTDTQYF
TGCGCCAGCATGGGAAGCACAGATACGCAGTATTTT
>TRBV11-2|NA|NA|TRBJ2-3
CASSLRTSTDTQYF
TGTGCCAGCAGCTTACGGACTAGCACAGATACGCAGTATTTT
>TRBV19|NA|NA|TRBJ2-4
CASSPGRSLAKNIQYF
TGTGCCAGTTCGCCGGGCAGGTCCTTAGCCAAAAACATTCAGTACTTC
>TRBV19|TRBD1|few|TRBJ1-1
CASSIVPPGQGGPTEAFF
TGTGCCAGTAGTATAGTTCCTCCGGGACAGGGGGGACCCACTGAAGCTTTCTTT
>TRBV25-1|NA|NA|TRBJ2-1
CASSVSVEQFF
TGTGCCAGCAGTGTTTCGGTTGAGCAGTTCTTC
>TRBV7-9|NA|few|TRBJ1-6
CASSLIRSPLHF
TGTGCCAGCAGCTTAATAAGGTCACCCCTCCACTTT
>TRBV4-1|TRBD2|few|TRBJ2-1
CASSQEKAGGPYEQFF
TGCGCCAGCAGCCAAGAGAAGGCGGGGGGGCCTTATGAGCAGTTCTTC
>TRBV2|NA|few|TRBJ2-1
CASRAGTPDNEQFF
TGTGCCAGCAGAGCCGGGACACCCGACAATGAGCAGTTCTTC
>TRBV7-4|NA|NA|TRBJ2-5
CASSSDWVETQYF
TGTGCCAGCAGCTCCGATTGGGTGGAGACCCAGTACTTC
>TRBV2|TRBD1|NA|TRBJ1-5
CASNAERGRGNQPQHF
TGTGCCAGCAATGCCGAGAGGGGGCGCGGCAATCAGCCCCAGCATTTT
>TRBV19|NA|NA|TRBJ1-2
CASSIDPGPLTAYGYTF
TGTGCCAGTAGTATAGACCCGGGACCGTTAACAGCGTATGGCTACACCTTC
>TRBV18|NA|NA|TRBJ2-1
CASSPMGLVYNEQFF
TGTGCCAGCTCACCAATGGGACTGGTCTACAATGAGCAGTTCTTC
>TRBV4-1|NA|NA|TRBJ2-2
CASSPRARTGELFF
TGCGCCAGCAGCCCGAGGGCCCGCACCGGGGAGCTGTTTTTT
>TRBV24-1|NA|NA|TRBJ1-2
CATSDVRGRDYGYTF
TGTGCCACCAGTGACGTTCGGGGAAGGGACTATGGCTACACCTTC
>TRBV6-5|TRBD1|NA|TRBJ1-2
CASSYDGTGGNYGYTF
TGTGCCAGCAGTTATGACGGGACAGGGGGAAACTATGGCTACACCTTC
>TRBV7-6|TRBD2|many|TRBJ2-1
CASSSTSGGHEQFF
TGTGCCAGCAGCTCCACTAGCGGGGGGCATGAGCAGTTCTTC
>TRBV10-3|NA|NA|TRBJ2-1
CAISATPFRSGGRDEQFF
TGTGCCATCAGTGCCACCCCGTTCCGATCGGGGGGCAGGGATGAGCAGTTCTTC
>TRBV10-3|NA|NA|TRBJ1-2
CAIGGEMGYTF
TGTGCCATCGGGGGAGAGATGGGCTACACCTTC